This TCR beta chain was obtained from a study of molecular identifiers for immune sequencing clone quantification. Findings and caveats of the study: Beyond 20 RNA copies, clones held over 98% of effector molecules, compared with under 1% in naive cells.

There are 14 residues in the CDR3. V lost 5 bases, J lost 0 bases, and 8 bases lay in between. Germline V gives CDR1 MDHEN, CDR2 SYDVKM. Preparation methods for the bulk TCR libraries were those previously described, with listed TCR primers. TCRdb re-analysed the PCR reads in MiXCR, keeping a single row per CDR3 protein. Seen here are 300,000 to 350,000 distinct CDR3 sequences, 20% to 25% observed once, and the top ten hold approximately 0.8%. This clonotype was seen repeatedly, ten times or more. Antigen: not known. Sorted naive CD8 T cells, 20,000 to 1,000,000, were sequenced from 10%, 30% or 50% RNA. Naive CD8 T cells were sorted as CD8+CD4-CCR7+CD45RA+.

This TCR derives from a human donor in good health. Some libraries in this study had Jurkat cell RNA spiked in. J is TRBJ2-1 and V is TRBV28, with D perhaps TRBD2 (5 bases). Sample: naive CD8+ T cells from blood, with Jurkat cell RNA spiked in. Specified subset: FACS-sorted CD8+CD4-CCR7+CD45RA+ naive T cells. The CDR3 DNA reads TGTGCCAGCAGTCCCCGGGGCTCCTACAATGAGCAGTTCTTC. Its protein product is CASSPRGSYNEQFF. The entire variable domain, with the rest obtained from reference TRBV28 and TRBJ2-1, is as follows: DVKVTQSSRYLVKRTGEKVFLECVQDMDHENMFWYRQDPGLGLRLIYFSYDVKMKEKGDIPEGYSVSREKKERFSLILESASTNQTSMYLCASSPRGSYNEQFFGPGTRLTVL.